Shown below are 2 T cell receptor beta chains from a single sample sequenced in a study of blood T cell repertoires in COVID-19. TCRdb's copy holds only in-frame clones and misses some; the assay was immunoSEQ multiplex PCR. This table has tens of thousands of clones, about 91% appearing once. The sequencing sample was made of peripheral blood. These receptors came from a human donor in a cohort sampled during active COVID-19.

The V gene is TRBV11-2, the J gene TRBJ2-7; 9 bases line up with TRBD2. This CDR3 spans 16 amino acids. In germline, CDR1 is SGHAT, CDR2 FQNNGV. The J segment lost 3 bases and the V segment lost 1 base, leaving 7 bases of the junction unmatched. Here the CDR3 reads CASSLVGLAHGYEQYF. CDR3 sequence (DNA): TGTGCCAGCAGCTTAGTTGGACTAGCGCATGGCTACGAGCAGTACTTC.

The chain has TRBV11-3 and TRBJ2-3, with D perhaps TRBD2 (5 bases). Per germline, CDR1 SGHNT and CDR2 YENEEA. The CDR3 extends over 15 amino acids. Trimming stripped 1 base from V and 0 bases from J, with 8 bases between. Here the CDR3 DNA reads TGTGCCAGCAGCTTAGGGACTTTAAGCACAGATACGCAGTATTTT. Protein: CASSLGTLSTDTQYF. The full variable domain, completed using reference TRBV11-3 and TRBJ2-3, is EAGVVQSPRYKIIEKKQPVAFWCNPISGHNTLYWYLQNLGQGPELLIRYENEEAVDDSQLPKDRFSAERLKGVDSTLKIQPAELGDSAVYLCASSLGTLSTDTQYFGPGTRLTVL.